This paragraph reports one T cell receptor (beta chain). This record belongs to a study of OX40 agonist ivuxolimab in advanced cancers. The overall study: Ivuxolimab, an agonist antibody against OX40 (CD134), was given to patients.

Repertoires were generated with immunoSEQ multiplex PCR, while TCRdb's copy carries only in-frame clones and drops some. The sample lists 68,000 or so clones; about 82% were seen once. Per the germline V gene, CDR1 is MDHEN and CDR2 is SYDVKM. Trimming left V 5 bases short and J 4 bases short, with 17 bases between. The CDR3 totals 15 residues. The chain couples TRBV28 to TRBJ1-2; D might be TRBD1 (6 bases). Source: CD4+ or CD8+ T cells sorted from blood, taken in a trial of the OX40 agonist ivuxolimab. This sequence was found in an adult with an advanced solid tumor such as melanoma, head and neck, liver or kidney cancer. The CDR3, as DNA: TGTGCCAGCAGTCCGCCCCCGGGAGGGGGCTATGGCTACACCTTC. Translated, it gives CASSPPPGGGYGYTF.